This TCR beta chain was obtained from a study of cytomegalovirus exposure and HLA in healthy donors. Study-wide findings and caveats: Per published reports, the classifier diagnosed cytomegalovirus status with high specificity and sensitivity. The study put 150 to 200 TCR beta chains on its list as cytomegalovirus-associated.

In regard to this clone: Its antigen is still unknown.

V was shortened by 7 bases and J by 11 bases, with 18 bases between the two germline ends. This CDR3 comprises 12 residues. The germline V gene encodes CDR1 MDHEN and CDR2 SYDVKM. Using immunoSEQ multiplex PCR, the repertoire was profiled, and TCRdb retains in-frame clones only, with some absent. The data contain 200,000 or so clones, more than 65% of them singletons. The clonotype comes from a young woman in good health and CMV-seropositive. Sequenced input: PBMCs. V and J are TRBV28 and TRBJ2-7, with a possible D match to TRBD2 (5 bases). The CDR3 DNA sequence: TGTGCCAGCACGGGGTATTCGGAGACTGAGTACTTC. Translating it yields CASTGYSETEYF.